This T cell receptor (beta chain) was profiled in a study of blood T cell repertoires in COVID-19. On the study more broadly: Researchers got acute and convalescent COVID-19 samples from the United States, Italy and Spain. From T cells, B-cell-depleted T cells, or PBMCs came the material, which was cDNA or gDNA.

Sequenced by immunoSEQ multiplex PCR; TCRdb stores in-frame clones only, minus some. The sample yields approximately 26,000 clones, about 91% seen once. This clone was recorded once. The receptor was isolated from a human donor in a cohort sampled during active COVID-19. What was sequenced was peripheral blood.

CDR3 loop: CASSPDRVASEAFF. CDR3 nucleotides: TGTGCCAGCTCACCAGACAGGGTAGCCTCTGAAGCTTTCTTT. This chain joins TRBV18 and TRBJ1-1; 7 nucleotides line up with TRBD1. V lost 2 bases to trimming and J lost 6 bases; unmatched junction nucleotides: 6. The CDR3 consists of 14 residues. The V gene's germline CDR1 is KGHSH and CDR2 LQKENI. Looking up the rest from reference TRBV18 and TRBJ1-1 gives the full variable domain: NAGVMQNPRHLVRRRGQEARLRCSPMKGHSHVYWYRQLPEEGLKFMVYLQKENIIDESGMPKERFSAEFPKEGPSILRIQQVVRGDSAAYFCASSPDRVASEAFFGQGTRLTVV.